These T cell receptor beta chains were read from a single sample in a study of blood T cell repertoires in COVID-19. Here immunoSEQ multiplex PCR was the method, and the copy in TCRdb shows in-frame clones only, minus some. The repertoire includes 150,000 to 200,000 clones, 75% to 90% of them detected once, and around 6.9% sits in the top ten. Sequencing input: peripheral blood. These receptors were collected from a man in his fifties or sixties with acute or convalescent COVID-19. Both conserved end residues are part of each CDR3. Fields, in order: J gene, clone size, D gene, V gene, CDR3 DNA, CDR3 protein. D genes are given only for firm matches. Clone size appears in some rows only: once, few, many, or a class for an expanded clone.

j_gene: TRBJ2-7
abundance: NA
d_gene: NA
v_gene: TRBV6-6
CDR3nt: TGTGCCAGCAGTTACAGGGGCTTCGAGCAGTACTTC
CDR3aa: CASSYRGFEQYF

j_gene: TRBJ2-1
abundance: NA
d_gene: TRBD2
v_gene: TRBV3-1/TRBV3-2
CDR3nt: TGTGCCAGCAGGTCGAAGGGACTAGCGGGGTACAATGAGCAGTTCTTC
CDR3aa: CASRSKGLAGYNEQFF

j_gene: TRBJ1-1
abundance: few
d_gene: TRBD1
v_gene: TRBV6-5
CDR3nt: TGTGCCAGCACCAAGGGGACAGGGTCTGTCGCTGAAGCTTTCTTT
CDR3aa: CASTKGTGSVAEAFF

j_gene: TRBJ2-1
abundance: NA
d_gene: TRBD2
v_gene: TRBV5-1
CDR3nt: TGCGCCAGCAGCTTGGGGCTAGCGGGAGTAAATGAGCAGTTCTTC
CDR3aa: CASSLGLAGVNEQFF

j_gene: TRBJ2-5
abundance: once
d_gene: TRBD1
v_gene: TRBV5-1
CDR3nt: TGCGCCAGCAGCTTCGACAGGGTCGAAGAGACCCAGTACTTC
CDR3aa: CASSFDRVEETQYF

j_gene: TRBJ1-2
abundance: NA
d_gene: NA
v_gene: TRBV19
CDR3nt: TGTGCCAGTAGTATGGGACACGATGGCTACACCTTC
CDR3aa: CASSMGHDGYTF

j_gene: TRBJ2-5
abundance: NA
d_gene: NA
v_gene: TRBV2
CDR3nt: TGTGCCAGCAGGTTACAAGAGACCCAGTACTTC
CDR3aa: CASRLQETQYF

j_gene: TRBJ2-1
abundance: NA
d_gene: TRBD2
v_gene: TRBV3-1/TRBV3-2
CDR3nt: TGTGCCAGCAGCCGAGTAGCGGGAGAGGGTAATGAGCAGTTCTTC
CDR3aa: CASSRVAGEGNEQFF

j_gene: TRBJ2-5
abundance: NA
d_gene: TRBD2
v_gene: TRBV3-1/TRBV3-2
CDR3nt: TGTGCCAGCAGCCAAGGCGGGGGGCCGTGGGAGACCCAGTACTTC
CDR3aa: CASSQGGGPWETQYF

j_gene: TRBJ2-3
abundance: NA
d_gene: NA
v_gene: TRBV20-1
CDR3nt: TGCAGTGCTAGTCCCAGTTCGACGGGGGTCCCAGATACGCAGTATTTT
CDR3aa: CSASPSSTGVPDTQYF

j_gene: TRBJ1-5
abundance: once
d_gene: TRBD1
v_gene: TRBV19
CDR3nt: TGTGCCAGTAGCCTAGGCAGGGGGTCCTTTTATAGCAATCAGCCCCAGCATTTT
CDR3aa: CASSLGRGSFYSNQPQHF

j_gene: TRBJ2-1
abundance: NA
d_gene: NA
v_gene: TRBV18
CDR3nt: TGTGCCAGCTCACCACCGGGGCGGGGAGGTAAGGGTGAGCAGTTCTTC
CDR3aa: CASSPPGRGGKGEQFF

j_gene: TRBJ2-1
abundance: NA
d_gene: TRBD2
v_gene: TRBV19
CDR3nt: TGTGCCAGTAGTTCTCTAGCGGGGGGGGGCGATGAGCAGTTCTTC
CDR3aa: CASSSLAGGGDEQFF

j_gene: TRBJ1-6
abundance: NA
d_gene: NA
v_gene: TRBV5-6
CDR3nt: TGTGCCAGCAGCCTCCCCCAGGGTCCTTCGGGTTCACCCCTCCACTTT
CDR3aa: CASSLPQGPSGSPLHF

j_gene: TRBJ1-3
abundance: NA
d_gene: NA
v_gene: TRBV4-1
CDR3nt: TGCGCCAGCAGCCAAGATAGGGGCCTCTACTCTGGAAACACCATATATTTT
CDR3aa: CASSQDRGLYSGNTIYF

j_gene: TRBJ1-5
abundance: once
d_gene: NA
v_gene: TRBV6-5
CDR3nt: TGTGCCAGCAGTACTCGAGGGTTTGTAGAACAGCCCCAGCATTTT
CDR3aa: CASSTRGFVEQPQHF

j_gene: TRBJ2-2
abundance: NA
d_gene: NA
v_gene: TRBV10-2
CDR3nt: TGCGCCAGCTCCCGACACTTGAACACCGGGGAGCTGTTTTTT
CDR3aa: CASSRHLNTGELFF

j_gene: TRBJ2-3
abundance: NA
d_gene: TRBD1
v_gene: TRBV9
CDR3nt: TGTGCCAGCAGCCTCCAGGACAGGGGGGGTGCAGATACGCAGTATTTT
CDR3aa: CASSLQDRGGADTQYF

j_gene: TRBJ1-5
abundance: NA
d_gene: NA
v_gene: TRBV6-5
CDR3nt: TGTGCCAGCAGCCACGGGGGTAGCAATCAGCCCCAGCATTTT
CDR3aa: CASSHGGSNQPQHF

j_gene: TRBJ2-1
abundance: NA
d_gene: NA
v_gene: TRBV2
CDR3nt: TGTGCCAGCAGTTCGAGAACTAGAGGCAATGAGCAGTTCTTC
CDR3aa: CASSSRTRGNEQFF

j_gene: TRBJ2-1
abundance: NA
d_gene: TRBD1
v_gene: TRBV7-9
CDR3nt: TGTGCCAGCAGCACCGACAGGGTCCAATCCTACAATGAGCAGTTCTTC
CDR3aa: CASSTDRVQSYNEQFF

j_gene: TRBJ1-2
abundance: NA
d_gene: NA
v_gene: TRBV9
CDR3nt: TGTGCCAGCAGCCCCGGGACTACCCTTGACTACACCTTC
CDR3aa: CASSPGTTLDYTF

j_gene: TRBJ2-7
abundance: NA
d_gene: NA
v_gene: TRBV5-4
CDR3nt: TGTGCCAGCAGCTCAATCAAGACAGGCTACGAGCAGTACTTC
CDR3aa: CASSSIKTGYEQYF

j_gene: TRBJ1-5
abundance: NA
d_gene: TRBD1
v_gene: TRBV24-1
CDR3nt: TGTGCCACCAGTGGGGACAGGGGATCGGGCAATCAGCCCCAGCATTTT
CDR3aa: CATSGDRGSGNQPQHF

j_gene: TRBJ1-5
abundance: NA
d_gene: NA
v_gene: TRBV19
CDR3nt: TGTGCCAGTAGGGACACAGTCAATCAGCCCCAGCATTTT
CDR3aa: CASRDTVNQPQHF

j_gene: TRBJ1-5
abundance: NA
d_gene: NA
v_gene: TRBV6-1
CDR3nt: TGTGCCAGCAATCAACAGGGCCGCCAGCCCCAGCATTTT
CDR3aa: CASNQQGRQPQHF

j_gene: TRBJ2-3
abundance: NA
d_gene: TRBD2
v_gene: TRBV18
CDR3nt: TGTGCCAGCTCACATAGCGGGGGGGCCCAGGATACGCAGTATTTT
CDR3aa: CASSHSGGAQDTQYF

j_gene: TRBJ2-7
abundance: NA
d_gene: TRBD2
v_gene: TRBV3-1/TRBV3-2
CDR3nt: TGTGCCAGCAGCCAAGACATTAGCGGGGGGCCTAACACCTACGAGCAGTACTTC
CDR3aa: CASSQDISGGPNTYEQYF

j_gene: TRBJ2-7
abundance: few
d_gene: NA
v_gene: TRBV7-9
CDR3nt: TGTGCCAGCAGCGGGAATCACAGGTACTCCTACGAGCAGTACTTC
CDR3aa: CASSGNHRYSYEQYF

j_gene: TRBJ2-7
abundance: NA
d_gene: NA
v_gene: TRBV21-1
CDR3nt: TGTGCCAGCTTAGAGTCTTCATCTCGGCGGGTGCCGACCTACGAGCAGTACTTC
CDR3aa: CASLESSSRRVPTYEQYF

j_gene: TRBJ2-7
abundance: NA
d_gene: TRBD1
v_gene: TRBV27
CDR3nt: TGTGCCAGCAGTCGAACAAAATCAGGGGGTGGCGAGCAGTACTTC
CDR3aa: CASSRTKSGGGEQYF

j_gene: TRBJ1-2
abundance: NA
d_gene: TRBD1
v_gene: TRBV4-3
CDR3nt: TGCGCCAGCAGCCAGGGGACAGTCGGGAGTATCTATGGCTACACCTTC
CDR3aa: CASSQGTVGSIYGYTF

j_gene: TRBJ2-7
abundance: NA
d_gene: NA
v_gene: TRBV19
CDR3nt: TGTGCCAGTAGTATATCCTTGAGGGACGAGCAGTACTTC
CDR3aa: CASSISLRDEQYF

j_gene: TRBJ2-3
abundance: NA
d_gene: NA
v_gene: TRBV30
CDR3nt: TGTGCCTGGAGGGGGCCTTCCCCCCCCAGCGCAGATACGCAGTATTTT
CDR3aa: CAWRGPSPPSADTQYF

j_gene: TRBJ1-5
abundance: NA
d_gene: TRBD1
v_gene: TRBV2
CDR3nt: TGTGCCAGCAGTGGCCCAGGGGGAAACAATCAGCCCCAGCATTTT
CDR3aa: CASSGPGGNNQPQHF

j_gene: TRBJ2-5
abundance: NA
d_gene: TRBD2
v_gene: TRBV3-1/TRBV3-2
CDR3nt: TGTGCCAGCAGCCAGGCCGGACTAGCGGGTTACCAAGAGACCCAGTACTTC
CDR3aa: CASSQAGLAGYQETQYF

j_gene: TRBJ2-7
abundance: NA
d_gene: NA
v_gene: TRBV7-2
CDR3nt: TGTGCCAGCAGCCGTACCGGGTTCTCGGGGGAGCAGTACTTC
CDR3aa: CASSRTGFSGEQYF

j_gene: TRBJ1-2
abundance: many
d_gene: NA
v_gene: TRBV6-5
CDR3nt: TGTGCCAGCAGTTTAGATCTGGGGGGTGGCTATGGCTACACCTTC
CDR3aa: CASSLDLGGGYGYTF

j_gene: TRBJ1-5
abundance: NA
d_gene: NA
v_gene: TRBV5-8
CDR3nt: TGTGCCAGCAGCCCGTTTACAGGGACCGGCCTCAATCAGCCCCAGCATTTT
CDR3aa: CASSPFTGTGLNQPQHF

j_gene: TRBJ2-1
abundance: NA
d_gene: NA
v_gene: TRBV11-2
CDR3nt: TGTGCCAGCAGCGTAAGCGGAAACAATGAGCAGTTCTTC
CDR3aa: CASSVSGNNEQFF

j_gene: TRBJ1-4
abundance: once
d_gene: NA
v_gene: TRBV5-4
CDR3nt: TGTGCCAGCAGCTCTCCTACTTCGGGTGAAAAACTGTTTTTT
CDR3aa: CASSSPTSGEKLFF

j_gene: TRBJ2-1
abundance: NA
d_gene: NA
v_gene: TRBV7-3
CDR3nt: TGTGCCAGCAGCTTAACTACAGCGGGCTACAATGAGCAGTTCTTC
CDR3aa: CASSLTTAGYNEQFF

j_gene: TRBJ1-2
abundance: NA
d_gene: TRBD1
v_gene: TRBV3-1/TRBV3-2
CDR3nt: TGTGCCAGCAGCCAGACCGGGACAGGGGGCATGGTTGGCTACACCTTC
CDR3aa: CASSQTGTGGMVGYTF

j_gene: TRBJ2-1
abundance: NA
d_gene: TRBD2
v_gene: TRBV9
CDR3nt: TGTGCCAGCAGCGTCGGGACTAGCGGGAAGCTCAATGAGCAGTTCTTC
CDR3aa: CASSVGTSGKLNEQFF

j_gene: TRBJ1-1
abundance: NA
d_gene: NA
v_gene: TRBV10-3
CDR3nt: TGTGCCATTGGACACGTTCTCACTGAAGCTTTCTTT
CDR3aa: CAIGHVLTEAFF

j_gene: TRBJ2-5
abundance: NA
d_gene: TRBD1
v_gene: TRBV27
CDR3nt: TGTGCCAGCAGCTTAACAGGGGGCGCGAAGACCCAGTACTTC
CDR3aa: CASSLTGGAKTQYF

j_gene: TRBJ2-1
abundance: NA
d_gene: TRBD2
v_gene: TRBV6-2/TRBV6-3
CDR3nt: TGTGCCAGCAGTTACCGGGAGGGTTACAATGAGCAGTTCTTC
CDR3aa: CASSYREGYNEQFF

j_gene: TRBJ2-3
abundance: NA
d_gene: NA
v_gene: TRBV18
CDR3nt: TGTGCCAGCTCACCACGCGGGGCAGATACGCAGTATTTT
CDR3aa: CASSPRGADTQYF